The T cell receptor beta chain described here comes from a study of cytomegalovirus exposure and HLA in healthy donors. As for this clone: Its antigen is currently unknown.

PCR involved 60 Vbeta and 13 Jbeta primers. Profiling relied on immunoSEQ multiplex PCR, and the TCRdb table lists in-frame clones only, not all of them. The table lists 160,000 or so clones, around 77% of them singletons, with about 1.5% in the top ten. Study conclusions and caveats: When a later analysis compared HLA-associated TCR beta chains with equally common others, the HLA-associated chains turned out to be more clonally expanded and to have lower generation probabilities. Using the classifier, cytomegalovirus status was reportedly diagnosed with high specificity and sensitivity. As a later analysis revealed, most CMV-associated TCR beta chains appeared HLA-restricted.

Germline V gene lookup returns CDR1 MNHEY and CDR2 SMNVEV (reference sequence). The V end was cut by 6 bases, the J end by 5 bases, with 17 bases between. CDR3 length equals 14 residues. Sequencing used PBMCs. The rearrangement links TRBV27 to TRBJ2-7; maybe TRBD2 (7 bases). The receptor was derived from a woman aged 25 to 39 in good health and CMV-seronegative. CDR3 DNA sequence: TGTGCCAGCAGGATCCGGGGGGACATCAACGAGCAGTACTTC. Amino acids: CASRIRGDINEQYF.